The 17 T cell receptor beta chains below come from one sample, sequenced in a study of blood T cell repertoires in COVID-19. The protocol was immunoSEQ multiplex PCR, while the TCRdb copy is restricted to in-frame clones and leaves out a portion. The profile shows around 260,000 clones, about 85% of them singletons. Sequencing was carried out using peripheral blood. These TCRs come from a human donor in a cohort sampled during active COVID-19.

This clone was observed at least ten times. V usage is TRBV5-1 and J usage is TRBJ1-3, with 8 bases aligning to TRBD1. V shed 4 bases, J shed 4 bases, and the junction held 7 bases outside the gene matches. CDR3 length: 15 amino acids. In germline, CDR1 is SGHRS, CDR2 YFSETQ. The CDR3 DNA is TGCGCCAGCAGCCTAGGACAGGGCGTGGGAAACACCATATATTTT. It translates to CASSLGQGVGNTIYF.

The V and J genes are TRBV7-8 and TRBJ2-2; 10 bases are shared with TRBD1. After removal of 6 bases from V and 5 bases from J, the junction contained 12 bases not matched to a gene. Per germline, CDR1 SGHVS and CDR2 FQNEAQ. The CDR3 is 17 residues long. CDR3 nucleotide sequence: TGTGCCAGCAGACTTAGGAGGTGGACAGGGGGGACCGGGGAGCTGTTTTTT. It is translated as CASRLRRWTGGTGELFF.

The J gene is TRBJ2-7, the V gene TRBV3-1 (or the pseudogene TRBV3-2), with D tentatively TRBD2 (5 bases). Germline loops: CDR1 LGHDT, CDR2 YNNKEL (reference sequence). Trimming pared 0 bases from V and 3 bases from J, leaving 9 bases between. The CDR3 has 14 amino acids. In DNA form, the CDR3 reads TGTGCCAGCAGCCAAGAACTAGTTGGCTACGAGCAGTACTTC. Amino acid sequence: CASSQELVGYEQYF.

This clone has ten or more counts. CDR3 in DNA: TGTGCCAGCAGCGTAGGCCACAGTACGGCTGGAAACACCATATATTTT. Amino acids: CASSVGHSTAGNTIYF. V gene TRBV9 combines with J gene TRBJ1-3; no clear D gene. Germline CDR1 reads SGDLS; CDR2 reads YYNGEE. CDR3 size: 16 residues. Trimming removed 0 bases at V and 2 bases at J, with 12 bases between.

This rearrangement joins TRBV7-2 to TRBJ2-7; 14 nucleotides agree with TRBD2. Germline V gene sequence: CDR1 SGHTA, CDR2 FQGNSA. CDR3 length: 19 residues. With V trimmed by 2 bases and J by 6 bases, 15 bases remained unmatched. The DNA of the CDR3 is TGTGCCAGCAGCTTAAGGGGACTAGCGGGAGAGGTCGGACAGGTCGAGCAGTACTTC. It encodes CASSLRGLAGEVGQVEQYF. Filled out from reference TRBV7-2 and TRBJ2-7, the complete variable domain reads GAGVSQSPSNKVTEKGKDVELRCDPISGHTALYWYRQSLGQGLEFLIYFQGNSAPDKSGLPSDRFSAERTGGSVSTLTIQRTQQEDSAVYLCASSLRGLAGEVGQVEQYFGPGTRLTVT.

This rearrangement joins TRBV7-2 to TRBJ1-1; D perhaps matches TRBD1 (5 bases). The CDR3 runs to 15 residues. Trimming left V 3 bases short and J 3 bases short, with 14 bases between. CDR1 and CDR2 (germline): SGHTA, FQGNSA. CDR3 amino acids: CASSFIWARDTEAFF. The CDR3 nucleotides read TGTGCCAGCAGCTTCATCTGGGCCAGGGACACTGAAGCTTTCTTT. Combining the CDR3 with reference TRBV7-2 and TRBJ1-1 gives the whole variable domain GAGVSQSPSNKVTEKGKDVELRCDPISGHTALYWYRQSLGQGLEFLIYFQGNSAPDKSGLPSDRFSAERTGGSVSTLTIQRTQQEDSAVYLCASSFIWARDTEAFFGQGTRLTVV.

With respect to this clone: One end of the junction does not line up with germline, which may come from a read error. The rearrangement links TRBV7-7 to TRBJ2-1; 9 bases are a match to TRBD1. CDR3 length equals 15 residues. From germline, CDR1 is SSHAT and CDR2 FNYEAQ (reference sequence). Here the CDR3 reads CASSPGQGSYNEQFF. The CDR3 DNA sequence: TGTGCTAGCAGCCCGGGACAGGGTTCCTACAATGAGCAGTTCTTC. Looking up the rest from reference TRBV7-7 and TRBJ2-1 gives the full variable domain: GAGVSQSPRYKVTKRGQDVTLRCDPISSHATLYWYQQALGQGPEFLTYFNYEAQPDKSGLPSDRFSAERPEGSISTLTIQRTEQRDSAMYRCASSPGQGSYNEQFFGPGTRLTVL.

This chain connects TRBV27 to TRBJ1-6, with 8 positions matching TRBD1. In germline, CDR1 is MNHEY, CDR2 SMNVEV (reference sequence). Losses at the gene ends were 3 bases for V and 7 bases for J; bases not matched to a gene: 2. The CDR3 runs 14 residues. DNA for the CDR3: TGTGCCAGCAGTTTCGGACAGGGAAATTCACCCCTCCACTTT. Protein sequence: CASSFGQGNSPLHF.

This chain joins TRBV4-2 and TRBJ2-1; D is unresolved. Germline CDR1 and CDR2: LGHNA and YNFKEQ. The V and J ends lost 0 bases and 3 bases respectively, with 9 bases between them. The CDR3 sequence is 15 residues long. The CDR3 region is CASSQEPAVYNEQFF. CDR3 DNA sequence: TGTGCCAGCAGCCAAGAACCCGCGGTCTACAATGAGCAGTTCTTC.

This clone was found once. The chain links TRBV14 to TRBJ1-2; perhaps TRBD1 as D (5 bases). CDR1 is SGHDN, CDR2 FVKESK, per germline. V was clipped by 4 bases and J by 8 bases, with 14 bases between them. The CDR3 spans 13 residues. The CDR3 DNA is TGTGCCAGCAGCCGAAGGACCGCAGGGGGCTACACCTTC. This gives the protein CASSRRTAGGYTF.

V is TRBV11-3 and J is TRBJ2-1, with TRBD1 matching over 8 bases. J was trimmed by 8 bases and V by 5 bases; bases with no gene match: 8. This CDR3 region has 14 residues. CDR1 and CDR2 from the germline V gene are SGHNT and YENEEA. DNA of the CDR3: TGTGCCAGCAGCCCAACCCCGGGACAGGATGAGCAGTTCTTC. Translated: CASSPTPGQDEQFF.

The chain couples TRBV5-1 to TRBJ2-5; D possibly corresponds to TRBD1 (6 bases). Trimming removed 5 bases from V and 4 bases from J, with 15 bases in between. The CDR3 contains 14 residues. CDR1 and CDR2 from the germline V gene are SGHRS and YFSETQ. CDR3 DNA sequence: TGCGCCAGCAGAATTTCGACAGGAGGAGAGACCCAGTACTTC. Translation gives CASRISTGGETQYF.

V and J are TRBV7-8 and TRBJ2-1; weak D call: TRBD2 (5 bases). V lost 6 bases to trimming and J lost 0 bases, with 15 bases between them. Germline assignment: CDR1 SGHVS and CDR2 FQNEAQ. The CDR3 length is 16 residues. CDR3 coding DNA: TGTGCCAGCAGGAGAATAGCGTGGAGCTCCTACAATGAGCAGTTCTTC. This encodes CASRRIAWSSYNEQFF.

The sample holds one count of this clone. The chain recombines TRBV6-4 with TRBJ2-3, with D perhaps TRBD2 (6 bases). The germline gives CDR1 MRHNA, CDR2 SNTAGT. This CDR3 is 14 amino acids long. Trimming pared 4 bases from V and 2 bases from J, leaving 10 bases between. The CDR3 nucleotides are TGTGCCAGCAGTGCTAGCGCGGTCACAGATACGCAGTATTTT. It is translated as CASSASAVTDTQYF.

The V and J genes are TRBV19 and TRBJ1-5; a possible D gene is TRBD1 (5 bases). Germline lookup yields CDR1 LNHDA and CDR2 SQIVND (reference sequence). The CDR3 spans 14 residues. Between the trimmed V and J ends, which lost 3 bases and 4 bases, there was a span of 10 bases. In DNA, the CDR3 is TGTGCCAGTAGTATGGGGGGAACGAATCAGCCCCAGCATTTT. It yields the protein CASSMGGTNQPQHF.

This chain joins TRBV6-6 and TRBJ2-5, with 9 bases aligning to TRBD2. CDR3 length: 15 amino acids. V gave up 6 bases and J gave up 2 bases; unmatched junction bases: 7. CDR1 and CDR2 (germline): MNHNY, SVGAGI (reference sequence). The CDR3 DNA sequence: TGTGCCAGCAGCCCGCTAGCGGGGCTACAAGAGACCCAGTACTTC. Translation gives CASSPLAGLQETQYF.

This clone was recorded once. The chain joins TRBV6-5 to TRBJ2-5; the match to TRBD1 covers 7 bases. CDR1 is MNHEY, CDR2 SVGAGI, per germline. V trimming: 7 bases; J trimming: 4 bases; junction bases outside the gene matches: 12. The CDR3 spans 15 residues. CDR3 in amino acids: CASKDRVRTGETQYF. The DNA of the CDR3 is TGTGCCAGCAAAGACAGGGTGAGGACGGGAGAGACCCAGTACTTC.